These 13 T cell receptor beta chains came from one sample sequenced in a study of human T cells and chemical hapten exposure. Time point specified: healthy volunteer bleed at 2 weeks. Before extraction, the whole blood was not fractionated, and total RNA was taken from it. TCRdb reprocessed the RACE reads with MiXCR, giving one entry per CDR3 protein. The sample has about 93,000 distinct CDR3 sequences, approximately 8.2% seen once. Source material: whole blood. The receptors stem from a female donor in good health. Some clones in this sample may be carry-over from other donors' samples.

This clonotype was counted at least ten times. The chain carries TRBV6-4 and TRBJ1-1; D is perhaps TRBD1 (5 bases). Trimming took 2 bases from V and 10 from J, leaving 14 bases between them. The CDR3 runs 13 residues. Germline V gene sequence: CDR1 MRHNA, CDR2 SNTAGT. The CDR3 protein is CASSDVTGEVAFF. The CDR3 nucleotides are TGTGCCAGCAGTGACGTAACAGGAGAGGTAGCTTTCTTT.

This clonotype came up many times. The chain joins TRBV7-9 to TRBJ2-5, with 8 bases lining up with TRBD1. V lost 5 bases to trimming and J lost 5 bases; unmatched junction nucleotides: 10. Germline values: CDR1 SEHNR, CDR2 FQNEAQ (reference sequence). This CDR3 spans 15 amino acids. CDR3 amino acids: CASSKNPGGAETQYF. The CDR3, as DNA: TGTGCCAGCAGCAAAAACCCAGGGGGCGCGGAGACCCAGTACTTC.

The chain employs TRBV28 and TRBJ2-5; 12 bases are shared with TRBD2. This CDR3 comprises 16 residues. Germline CDR1 is MDHEN and CDR2 is SYDVKM. With 1 base clipped from V and 6 bases from J, the junction kept 6 bases outside the gene matches. The CDR3 sequence: CASSLLDTSGRKTQYF. DNA for the CDR3: TGTGCCAGCAGTTTATTAGATACTAGCGGGAGGAAGACCCAGTACTTC.

There are many counts of this clonotype. The chain combines TRBV7-9 with TRBJ2-2; perhaps TRBD2 as D (5 bases). V was cut by 1 base and J by 3 bases, with 12 bases left in between. Germline lookup yields CDR1 SEHNR and CDR2 FQNEAQ (reference sequence). This CDR3 is built from 16 residues. CDR3 in amino acids: CASSLEAGFDTGELFF. The DNA of the CDR3 is TGTGCCAGCAGCTTAGAGGCGGGTTTTGACACCGGGGAGCTGTTTTTT. The entire variable domain, with the rest obtained from reference TRBV7-9 and TRBJ2-2, is as follows: DTGVSQNPRHKITKRGQNVTFRCDPISEHNRLYWYRQTLGQGPEFLTYFQNEAQLEKSRLLSDRFSAERPKGSFSTLEIQRTEQGDSAMYLCASSLEAGFDTGELFFGEGSRLTVL.

Only a few counts were recorded for this clonotype. The CDR3 DNA sequence: TGCAGCGTTGGTAGTCTGGGGACAGGGGGCACCGGGGAGCTGTTTTTT. As protein: CSVGSLGTGGTGELFF. The chain employs TRBV29-1 and TRBJ2-2; TRBD1 matches at 11 bases. The CDR3 contains 16 residues. The germline V gene encodes CDR1 SQVTM and CDR2 ANQGSEA. Losses at the gene ends were 4 bases for V and 4 bases for J; bases not matched to a gene: 8.

The chain joins TRBV20-1 to TRBJ2-7; TRBD2 matches at 10 bases. The length of the CDR3 is 14 residues. CDR1 DFQATT and CDR2 SNEGSKA come from the germline V gene (reference sequence). J lost 6 bases, V lost 2 bases, and 7 bases had no gene match. The DNA for the CDR3 is TGCAGTGCTAGATCGCTAGCGGGAGACCCCGAGCAGTACTTC. Translation gives CSARSLAGDPEQYF.

This clonotype has ten or more counts. V and J are TRBV20-1 and TRBJ2-6; the D call may be TRBD1 or TRBD2 (5 bases each). Germline-derived CDR1 and CDR2 are DFQATT and SNEGSKA (reference sequence). The germline V and J ends were trimmed by 2 bases and 2 bases, with 10 bases remaining between them. CDR3 size: 15 residues. This CDR3 reads CSARRQGAGANVLTF. In nucleotides, the CDR3 is TGCAGTGCTAGACGGCAGGGAGCTGGGGCCAACGTCCTGACTTTC.

The chain combines TRBV7-6 with TRBJ2-7, with 10 bases identical to TRBD2. Trimming took 5 bases from V and 2 from J; bases not matched to a gene: 9. The germline V gene has CDR1 SGHVS and CDR2 FNYEAQ. The CDR3 has 16 residues. The CDR3 loop reads CASSKRGLAHTYEQYF. Here the CDR3 DNA reads TGTGCCAGCAGCAAGAGGGGACTAGCGCATACCTACGAGCAGTACTTC.

V gene TRBV5-4 combines with J gene TRBJ2-5; TRBD1 is a possible D gene (6 bases). V dropped 4 bases and J dropped 1 base, with 14 bases sitting between them. Looked up from germline, CDR1 is SGHNT and CDR2 is YYREEE (reference sequence). This CDR3 spans 15 amino acids. DNA of the CDR3: TGTGCCAGCAGCACGAACCAGGGGATCCAAGAGACCCAGTACTTC. This sequence encodes CASSTNQGIQETQYF.

Details on this clonotype: This may be a read error: a much more frequent sequence differs by one nucleotide. The V call is TRBV2, the J call TRBJ1-6, with D uncertain. The CDR3 runs to 13 residues. CDR1 is SNHLY, CDR2 FYNNEI, per germline. The CDR3 region has the DNA TGTCCCAGCAAAAACTCGGATAATTCACCCCTCCACTTT. It is translated as CPSKNSDNSPLHF.

This clonotype was counted at least ten times. CDR3 in amino acids: CSATPGQGFNEQFF. The CDR3 DNA reads TGCAGCGCGACCCCGGGACAGGGGTTCAATGAGCAGTTCTTC. The V and J genes are TRBV29-1 and TRBJ2-1, with 10 nucleotides matching TRBD1. Trimming cost V 7 bases and J 6 bases; bases outside gene matches: 9. The CDR3 covers 14 residues. The V gene's germline CDR1 is SQVTM and CDR2 ANQGSEA.

The chain uses TRBV11-2 and TRBJ2-5, with D unclear. Germline CDR1 is SGHAT and CDR2 is FQNNGV. This CDR3 is 15 amino acids long. Trimming cost V 1 base and J 0 bases, with 9 bases left between them. The CDR3 spells CASSLGGNDQETQYF. The CDR3 nucleotides read TGTGCCAGCAGCTTAGGAGGAAACGACCAAGAGACCCAGTACTTC. The whole variable domain, remainder taken from reference TRBV11-2 and TRBJ2-5, is EAGVAQSPRYKIIEKRQSVAFWCNPISGHATLYWYQQILGQGPKLLIQFQNNGVVDDSQLPKDRFSAERLKGVDSTLKIQPAKLEDSAVYLCASSLGGNDQETQYFGPGTRLLVL.

This clonotype occurred many times. This chain uses TRBV5-1 with TRBJ2-6; TRBD1 agrees at 9 bases. CDR1 and CDR2 from the germline V gene are SGHRS and YFSETQ. Trimming cost V 4 bases and J 0 bases; bases outside gene matches: 14. The CDR3 is 20 amino acids. DNA of the CDR3: TGCGCCAGCAGCACACAGGGGGCCCTACAGACTTACTCTGGGGCCAACGTCCTGACTTTC. Translation: CASSTQGALQTYSGANVLTF.